This T cell receptor (beta chain) was sequenced in a study of blood T cell repertoires in COVID-19. Across about two dozen US areas, participants ranged in age from roughly 18 to 95 years. Allocation to cohorts depended on clinical history reported by the participants. The recovered donors of Cohort 3 showed two negative PCRs, clearance, or symptom resolution. Generated by immunoSEQ multiplex PCR, the TCRdb table keeps only in-frame clones and is missing some. The sample has around 500,000 clones, over 75% seen once; the top ten hold less than 2%. The receptor comes from a woman aged 40 to 50 who had recovered from COVID-19. Sequenced: PBMCs or T cells enriched from blood (not recorded which).

The CDR3, as DNA: TGTGCTAGTGGTCCGACAGAGAACACTGAAGCTTTCTTT. It yields the protein CASGPTENTEAFF. The chain links TRBV12-5 to TRBJ1-1; tentative D call: TRBD1 (5 bases). Germline values: CDR1 LGHNT, CDR2 FRNRAP. V dropped 5 bases and J dropped 1 base, with 8 bases sitting between them. The CDR3 loop spans 13 amino acids.